This T cell receptor beta chain derives from a study of blood T cell repertoires in COVID-19. For the study at large: The cDNA or gDNA used as material had been derived from T cells, B-cell-depleted T cells, or PBMCs.

CDR1 and CDR2 (germline): SGHAT, FQNNGV. This CDR3 region has 15 residues. V shed 5 bases, J shed 7 bases, and the junction held 12 bases outside the gene matches. How the authors handled the data: From reference gene primer amplification, estimates of nucleated cell counts were derived. Profiled with immunoSEQ multiplex PCR; TCRdb holds only in-frame clones, not every one. The DNA gave D and trimming, while V, J and clone size come from that table. This table has 130,000 or so clones, more than 65% appearing once. The sequence was obtained from a woman in her sixties or seventies with acute or convalescent COVID-19. The chain joins TRBV11-2 to TRBJ1-2, with 8 bases lining up with TRBD1. Sequencing was performed on peripheral blood. CDR3 coding DNA: TGTGCCAGCAGCCCTATTTCCTCGGACAGGGTTGGCTACACCTTC. This translates into CASSPISSDRVGYTF. The full variable domain, with the rest looked up from reference TRBV11-2 and TRBJ1-2, is EAGVAQSPRYKIIEKRQSVAFWCNPISGHATLYWYQQILGQGPKLLIQFQNNGVVDDSQLPKDRFSAERLKGVDSTLKIQPAKLEDSAVYLCASSPISSDRVGYTFGSGTRLTVV.